This T cell receptor beta chain was sequenced during a study of CD8+CD57+ T cells in acquired aplastic anemia. Whole-study findings and limits: Common to patients and controls were about 31 CD8+ CDR3 sequences.

In the case of this clonotype: Its antigen is unknown.

The CDR3 has 16 amino acids. Trimming removed 2 bases at V and 4 bases at J, with 17 bases between. Germline CDR1 SEHNR, CDR2 FQNEAQ (reference sequence). Profiles of TCR beta VDJ and CDR3 were generated from a genomic DNA template. A single record per CDR3 protein comes from TCRdb applying MiXCR to the reads. The data contain around 180,000 distinct CDR3 sequences, 55% to 70% of them seen just once; the ten biggest clones take up under 60%. The receptor comes from a human donor in good health. The sequenced sample consisted of sorted CD4+, CD8+, or CD8+CD57+ T cells (not recorded which) from PBMCs. This chain joins TRBV7-9 and TRBJ1-1; no firm D call. This CDR3 is CASSLSSGSYVTEAFF. The CDR3 coding sequence is TGTGCCAGCAGCTTATCGTCTGGGTCGTACGTCACTGAAGCTTTCTTT.